This T cell receptor (beta chain) was found in a study of T cells in Graves' hyperthyroidism and ophthalmopathy. The investigators amplified TCR beta CDR3 regions from RNA transcripts. The HTBI primer set was used in a first-round RT-PCR of the TCR CDR3. TCRdb called the multiplex PCR reads again in MiXCR, with one record for every CDR3 protein. The repertoire holds about 570,000 distinct CDR3 sequences, with just over 45% as singletons. Study findings and constraints: Classification by a 13 V-J model distinguished ophthalmopathy from stable hyperthyroidism.

This clonotype occurred many times. Its antigen is not known. V was clipped by 3 bases and J by 2 bases, with 4 bases between them. Germline lookup yields CDR1 DFQATT and CDR2 SNEGSKA (reference sequence). The length of the CDR3 is 11 residues. The sequencing sample was made of peripheral blood or thyroid tissue (not recorded which). The chain uses TRBV20-1 and TRBJ2-5; D is ambiguous. The sequence was obtained from an adult woman with Graves' disease, either hyperthyroidism or ophthalmopathy (not recorded which). The CDR3 protein is CSARAQETQYF. The CDR3 DNA is TGCAGTGCTAGGGCTCAAGAGACCCAGTACTTC.